This TCR beta chain was found in a study of blood T cell repertoires in COVID-19. Study at large: Sites in the United States, Italy and Spain provided acute and convalescent COVID-19 samples. From T cells, B-cell-depleted T cells, or PBMCs came the material, which was cDNA or gDNA.

The CDR3 is 14 amino acids. The germline V and J ends were trimmed by 2 bases and 7 bases, with 11 bases remaining between them. Germline lookup yields CDR1 MDHEN and CDR2 SYDVKM. Per the study methods: Reference gene primer amplification in the assay estimated nucleated cell counts. The repertoire was sequenced with immunoSEQ multiplex PCR; TCRdb's copy has only in-frame clones and lacks some. V and J calls and clone size are given by that table; D and trimming were obtained from the DNA. The repertoire holds 60,000 to 85,000 clones, with 74% as singletons. The rearrangement links TRBV28 to TRBJ1-4; D is unclear. Input material: peripheral blood. The TCR originated in a human donor with acute or convalescent COVID-19. The donor label of this sample is uncertain. In DNA form, the CDR3 reads TGTGCCAGCAGTTTAATGGGTACGGGTGAAAAACTGTTTTTT. Amino acid sequence: CASSLMGTGEKLFF.